This T cell receptor beta chain was captured in a study of graft-versus-host responses after intestinal transplantation. Points on this clone: Its antigen is undetermined.

The CDR3 has 13 residues. V was pared by 4 bases and J by 4 bases, with 13 bases between. Germline values: CDR1 SQVTM, CDR2 ANQGSEA. Some clones are missing from TCRdb's copy, which holds only in-frame ones; the method was immunoSEQ multiplex PCR. Of approximately 78,000 clones listed, 80% to 90% are singletons. The starting material was unstimulated CD8+ T cells sorted from spleen or lymph node cells, obtained before transplant. This receptor was taken from a human donor who was the organ donor for an intestinal transplant. The genes are TRBV29-1 and TRBJ1-2, with TRBD1 as a possible D gene (6 bases). CDR3 protein: CSVAAGDSYGYTF. The DNA of the CDR3 is TGCAGCGTTGCGGCAGGGGATTCCTATGGCTACACCTTC.